These T cell receptor beta chains were read from a single sample in a study of shared clonotypes between healthy human individuals. Sequencing was performed with immunoSEQ multiplex PCR; in TCRdb, only in-frame clones are kept and a portion is missing. Of under 1,100,000 clones in the sample, more than 75% were seen once. The sample comprised memory CD4+ T cells from PBMCs. These TCRs come from a man aged 18 to 29 in good health. Some clones in this sample may be carry-over from other donors' samples. The CDR3 runs from the conserved cysteine through the conserved F or W. The D gene is left open where the match is weak. Part of the rows lack a size; the others show once, few, many or a class for expanded clones.

CDR3 DNA: TGTGCCAGCAGTATCCAGGAGAACACTGAAGCTTTCTTT
CDR3 protein: CASSIQENTEAFF
clone size: .
V gene: TRBV6-1
CDR3 length: 13
D gene: .
J gene: TRBJ1-1

CDR3 DNA: TGTGCCAGCAGCGTCGGCGGGACAGCCGCCTACGAGCAGTACTTC
CDR3 protein: CASSVGGTAAYEQYF
clone size: once
V gene: TRBV11-3
CDR3 length: 15
D gene: .
J gene: TRBJ2-7

CDR3 DNA: TGTGCCAGCAGCTACAAGCGGCTCCAAGAGACCCAGTACTTC
CDR3 protein: CASSYKRLQETQYF
clone size: .
V gene: TRBV2
CDR3 length: 14
D gene: .
J gene: TRBJ2-5

CDR3 DNA: TGTGCCAGCTCACCACCGGCAAGGGGCGGGTGGAATGAGCAGTTCTTC
CDR3 protein: CASSPPARGGWNEQFF
clone size: .
V gene: TRBV18
CDR3 length: 16
D gene: .
J gene: TRBJ2-1

CDR3 DNA: TGTGCCATCAGTTCTAGCGGGAGTATGGAGACCCAGTACTTC
CDR3 protein: CAISSSGSMETQYF
clone size: .
V gene: TRBV10-3
CDR3 length: 14
D gene: TRBD2
J gene: TRBJ2-5

CDR3 DNA: TGTGCCAGTAGTGATGGACTAGCGGGCCCGAAGTACTTC
CDR3 protein: CASSDGLAGPKYF
clone size: once
V gene: TRBV19
CDR3 length: 13
D gene: TRBD2
J gene: TRBJ2-7

CDR3 DNA: TGTGCCAGCAGTTTACTTAAGCGGGAGGGAGGGAAGACCCAGTACTTC
CDR3 protein: CASSLLKREGGKTQYF
clone size: .
V gene: TRBV28
CDR3 length: 16
D gene: TRBD2
J gene: TRBJ2-5

CDR3 DNA: TGTGCCAGCTCATCCGGGAATACGGAGACCCAGTACTTC
CDR3 protein: CASSSGNTETQYF
clone size: .
V gene: TRBV18
CDR3 length: 13
D gene: .
J gene: TRBJ2-5

CDR3 DNA: TGCGCCAGCAGCCAACTTGTCCGCTCGGGACAGTCGAACACTGAAGCTTTCTTT
CDR3 protein: CASSQLVRSGQSNTEAFF
clone size: .
V gene: TRBV4-1
CDR3 length: 18
D gene: TRBD1
J gene: TRBJ1-1

CDR3 DNA: TGTGCCAGCAGTTTATTAGGGGGCCTCAGCTATGGCTACACCTTC
CDR3 protein: CASSLLGGLSYGYTF
clone size: once
V gene: TRBV28
CDR3 length: 15
D gene: TRBD1
J gene: TRBJ1-2

CDR3 DNA: TGTGCCAGCAGCTTAGCCGGGGGAACTAATGAAAAACTGTTTTTT
CDR3 protein: CASSLAGGTNEKLFF
clone size: .
V gene: TRBV7-2
CDR3 length: 15
D gene: .
J gene: TRBJ1-4

CDR3 DNA: TGTGCCGTCGGGGGGAGCTCCTACAATGAGCAGTTCTTC
CDR3 protein: CAVGGSSYNEQFF
clone size: .
V gene: TRBV10-3
CDR3 length: 13
D gene: TRBD2
J gene: TRBJ2-1

CDR3 DNA: TGCGCCAGCACCCGACTAGCGCTCAGCAATGAGCAGTTCTTC
CDR3 protein: CASTRLALSNEQFF
clone size: .
V gene: TRBV5-1
CDR3 length: 14
D gene: TRBD2
J gene: TRBJ2-1

CDR3 DNA: TGTGCCAGCATATTAACAGGGAGGGGGAACACTGAAGCTTTCTTT
CDR3 protein: CASILTGRGNTEAFF
clone size: .
V gene: TRBV28
CDR3 length: 15
D gene: .
J gene: TRBJ1-1

CDR3 DNA: TGTGCCAGCAGTGGCCAGGGTACCACTGAAGCTTTCTTT
CDR3 protein: CASSGQGTTEAFF
clone size: .
V gene: TRBV10-3
CDR3 length: 13
D gene: .
J gene: TRBJ1-1

CDR3 DNA: TGTGCCAGCAGCTCGGACAGGGGAAACACCATATATTTT
CDR3 protein: CASSSDRGNTIYF
clone size: .
V gene: TRBV5-4
CDR3 length: 13
D gene: TRBD1
J gene: TRBJ1-3

CDR3 DNA: TGTGCCAGCAGCTCCCTGACGCCCACAAGAATCCTCGGGGAGCTGTTTTTT
CDR3 protein: CASSSLTPTRILGELFF
clone size: few
V gene: TRBV7-9
CDR3 length: 17
D gene: .
J gene: TRBJ2-2

CDR3 DNA: TGCAGCGCCACGACAGGGGGCACTGAAGCTTTCTTT
CDR3 protein: CSATTGGTEAFF
clone size: .
V gene: TRBV29-1
CDR3 length: 12
D gene: TRBD1
J gene: TRBJ1-1

CDR3 DNA: TGTGCCAGCAGTGAATCCCCCGGCACCTTCTATGGCTACACCTTC
CDR3 protein: CASSESPGTFYGYTF
clone size: .
V gene: TRBV6-1
CDR3 length: 15
D gene: .
J gene: TRBJ1-2

CDR3 DNA: TGTGCCAGCACGGCGGAAGGGGCCAACGTCCTGACTTTC
CDR3 protein: CASTAEGANVLTF
clone size: .
V gene: TRBV2
CDR3 length: 13
D gene: .
J gene: TRBJ2-6

CDR3 DNA: TGTGCCAGCAGCGTCGAGACTAGCATCGATGAGCAGTTCTTC
CDR3 protein: CASSVETSIDEQFF
clone size: .
V gene: TRBV9
CDR3 length: 14
D gene: TRBD2
J gene: TRBJ2-1

CDR3 DNA: TGTGCCAGCAGCGAGTCAGGACAGGGTCCTTACAATGAGCAGTTCTTC
CDR3 protein: CASSESGQGPYNEQFF
clone size: .
V gene: TRBV13
CDR3 length: 16
D gene: TRBD1
J gene: TRBJ2-1

CDR3 DNA: TGTGCCAGCTCGGGGCCAGATACGCAGTATTTT
CDR3 protein: CASSGPDTQYF
clone size: .
V gene: TRBV7-9
CDR3 length: 11
D gene: .
J gene: TRBJ2-3

CDR3 DNA: TGCAGCGTTGGTCGAGGTGAAGCTTTCTTT
CDR3 protein: CSVGRGEAFF
clone size: .
V gene: TRBV29-1
CDR3 length: 10
D gene: .
J gene: TRBJ1-1

CDR3 DNA: TGTGCCAGTACCCCCCCGACAGGGTACGAGCAGTACTTC
CDR3 protein: CASTPPTGYEQYF
clone size: .
V gene: TRBV19
CDR3 length: 13
D gene: TRBD1
J gene: TRBJ2-7

CDR3 DNA: TGTGCCAGCAGGGCCGAGAACAATGAGCAGTTCTTC
CDR3 protein: CASRAENNEQFF
clone size: .
V gene: TRBV6-4
CDR3 length: 12
D gene: .
J gene: TRBJ2-1

CDR3 DNA: TGTGCCAGCAGCGCGAGACACGGGGAGAACACCGGGGAGCTGTTTTTT
CDR3 protein: CASSARHGENTGELFF
clone size: .
V gene: TRBV7-6
CDR3 length: 16
D gene: .
J gene: TRBJ2-2

CDR3 DNA: TGCGCCAGCAGCCAAGACCCTAGCACAGATACGCAGTATTTT
CDR3 protein: CASSQDPSTDTQYF
clone size: .
V gene: TRBV4-3
CDR3 length: 14
D gene: .
J gene: TRBJ2-3

CDR3 DNA: TGCGCCAGCAGCCGGTCAGGGGTGGGTATGGATACGCAGTATTTT
CDR3 protein: CASSRSGVGMDTQYF
clone size: .
V gene: TRBV4-1
CDR3 length: 15
D gene: .
J gene: TRBJ2-3

CDR3 DNA: TGTGCCAGCAGTTACTCGGGGCTAGCAAGCGAGCAGTACTTC
CDR3 protein: CASSYSGLASEQYF
clone size: .
V gene: TRBV6-6
CDR3 length: 14
D gene: .
J gene: TRBJ2-7

CDR3 DNA: TGTGCCACCTTCAAGTGGGGACAGGAGTATGGCTACACCTTC
CDR3 protein: CATFKWGQEYGYTF
clone size: once
V gene: TRBV19
CDR3 length: 14
D gene: TRBD1
J gene: TRBJ1-2

CDR3 DNA: TGCGCCAGCAGCCAAGAGGGGGGGAGGGCCGGCAGGAAAGCTTTCTTT
CDR3 protein: CASSQEGGRAGRKAFF
clone size: many
V gene: TRBV4-3
CDR3 length: 16
D gene: .
J gene: TRBJ1-1

CDR3 DNA: TGTGCCAGCAGCTTGACAGGGGTCCAAGAGACCCAGTACTTC
CDR3 protein: CASSLTGVQETQYF
clone size: .
V gene: TRBV5-6
CDR3 length: 14
D gene: TRBD1
J gene: TRBJ2-5

CDR3 DNA: TGTGCCAGCAGTTCCTATACGCAGTATTTT
CDR3 protein: CASSSYTQYF
clone size: .
V gene: TRBV28
CDR3 length: 10
D gene: .
J gene: TRBJ2-3

CDR3 DNA: TGTGCCAGCAGTCCACAGCGGGGGGTGGGGGAGCAGTACTTC
CDR3 protein: CASSPQRGVGEQYF
clone size: .
V gene: TRBV27
CDR3 length: 14
D gene: TRBD2
J gene: TRBJ2-7

CDR3 DNA: TGCAGCGTTGAAGAAGGGACAGGGATTTTAGGCGAGCAGTACTTC
CDR3 protein: CSVEEGTGILGEQYF
clone size: .
V gene: TRBV29-1
CDR3 length: 15
D gene: TRBD1
J gene: TRBJ2-7

CDR3 DNA: TGTGCCAGCAGGGCGGACAGTTACAATGAGCAGTTCTTC
CDR3 protein: CASRADSYNEQFF
clone size: .
V gene: TRBV28
CDR3 length: 13
D gene: .
J gene: TRBJ2-1

CDR3 DNA: TGCGCCAGCAGCCCCCGAGGAAGCGGGTACAATGAGCAGTTCTTC
CDR3 protein: CASSPRGSGYNEQFF
clone size: .
V gene: TRBV5-1
CDR3 length: 15
D gene: .
J gene: TRBJ2-1

CDR3 DNA: TGTGCCAGCAGCTTAAGGACAAGAAGGGCGAACTATCATATGAACACTGAAGCTTTCTTT
CDR3 protein: CASSLRTRRANYHMNTEAFF
clone size: once
V gene: TRBV11-3
CDR3 length: 20
D gene: .
J gene: TRBJ1-1

CDR3 DNA: TGTGCCAGCAGCTTCGGCCCCGAAAGCGGGGAGCTGTTTTTT
CDR3 protein: CASSFGPESGELFF
clone size: .
V gene: TRBV7-7
CDR3 length: 14
D gene: .
J gene: TRBJ2-2

CDR3 DNA: TGTGCCAGCGGAAGGACTAGCGAGAAAGAGACCCAGTACTTC
CDR3 protein: CASGRTSEKETQYF
clone size: .
V gene: TRBV7-9
CDR3 length: 14
D gene: TRBD2
J gene: TRBJ2-5

CDR3 DNA: TGTGCCAGCAGTTACCCAGGGGCCCACCCCTACGAGCAGTACTTC
CDR3 protein: CASSYPGAHPYEQYF
clone size: .
V gene: TRBV6-6
CDR3 length: 15
D gene: .
J gene: TRBJ2-7

CDR3 DNA: TGTGCCAGCGGCGCAGTCTGGAACACTGAAGCTTTCTTT
CDR3 protein: CASGAVWNTEAFF
clone size: .
V gene: TRBV2
CDR3 length: 13
D gene: .
J gene: TRBJ1-1

CDR3 DNA: TGTGCCAGCATCCCCAGGGGGCGAGTTCATCAGCCCCAGCATTTT
CDR3 protein: CASIPRGRVHQPQHF
clone size: few
V gene: TRBV28
CDR3 length: 15
D gene: TRBD1
J gene: TRBJ1-5

CDR3 DNA: TGTGCCAGCACTTCAGCGGGAGGGCGGCAAGAGACCCAGTACTTC
CDR3 protein: CASTSAGGRQETQYF
clone size: .
V gene: TRBV28
CDR3 length: 15
D gene: TRBD2
J gene: TRBJ2-5